The clone carrying this TCR beta chain was seen just once. The sample comes from a study of T cell changes during pregnancy in multiple sclerosis. Using immunoSEQ multiplex PCR, the repertoire was profiled, and TCRdb retains in-frame clones only, with some absent. This table has about 62,000 clones, 80% to 90% appearing once. Germline trimming cut 5 bases from V and 6 bases from J; bases unmatched to any gene: 12. From germline, CDR1 is SQVTM and CDR2 ANQGSEA. CDR3 size: 14 residues. This specimen consisted of peripheral blood, obtained in the first trimester of pregnancy. The clonotype originates from a female donor with multiple sclerosis, enrolled in a pregnancy study. The chain carries TRBV29-1 and TRBJ2-7, with TRBD2 matching 8 bases. In DNA form, the CDR3 reads TGCAGCGTTCGAGGGGTGGCGGGAGGAAGCGAGCAGTACTTC. Translating gives CSVRGVAGGSEQYF.